The next 2 T cell receptor beta chains were all read from a single sample in a study of cytomegalovirus exposure and HLA in healthy donors (dated by TCRdb to the late 2010s). Receptor amplification or capture employed the immunoSEQ multiplex PCR assay. The multiplex PCR relied on a mix of 60 forward primers for TCR Vbeta segments and 13 reverse primers for TCR Jbeta segments. This is the immuneACCESS table as TCRdb keeps it, with only in-frame sequences that have V and J called. A part of the clones is gone; compared with another copy, unresolved V genes explain less than half, and the rest is unexplained. Here the sample has some 120,000 clones; under 85% occur a single time. The ten biggest clones cover roughly 3.1% of the sample. The sample comprised PBMCs. These receptors came from a man aged 30 to 39 in good health and CMV-seronegative.

This clone has a handful of counts. The chain recombines TRBV30 with TRBJ2-1; 9 bases fit TRBD1. This CDR3 comprises 12 residues. The trim removed 5 bases at V and 4 bases at J, leaving 0 bases unmatched. Germline-derived CDR1 and CDR2 are GTSNPN and SVGIG (reference sequence). CDR3 loop: CAWGQGYNEQFF. The CDR3 DNA reads TGTGCCTGGGGACAGGGGTACAATGAGCAGTTCTTC.

This clone has just a few counts. The chain joins TRBV7-6 to TRBJ2-1; D is uncertain. V was cut by 0 bases and J by 6 bases, with 6 bases left in between. Germline V lookup: CDR1 SGHVS, CDR2 FNYEAQ. The CDR3 totals 13 residues. The CDR3 spells CASSLAHTNEQFF. CDR3 in DNA: TGTGCCAGCAGCTTAGCGCACACCAATGAGCAGTTCTTC.